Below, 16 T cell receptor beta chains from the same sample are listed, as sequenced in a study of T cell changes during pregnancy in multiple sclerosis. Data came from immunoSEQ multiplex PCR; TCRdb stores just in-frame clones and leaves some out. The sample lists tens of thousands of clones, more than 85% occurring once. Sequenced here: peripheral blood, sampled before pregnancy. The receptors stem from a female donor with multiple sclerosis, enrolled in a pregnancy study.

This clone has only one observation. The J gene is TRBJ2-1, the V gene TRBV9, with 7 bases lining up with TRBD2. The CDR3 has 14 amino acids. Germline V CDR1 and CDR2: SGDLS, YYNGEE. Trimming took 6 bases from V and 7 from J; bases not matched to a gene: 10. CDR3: CASNAGTSANEQFF. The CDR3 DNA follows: TGTGCCAGCAACGCCGGAACTAGCGCGAATGAGCAGTTCTTC.

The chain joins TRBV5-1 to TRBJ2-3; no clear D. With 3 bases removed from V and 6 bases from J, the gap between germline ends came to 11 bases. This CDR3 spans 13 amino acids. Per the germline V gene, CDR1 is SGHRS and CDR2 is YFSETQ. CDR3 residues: CASSSTPADTQYF. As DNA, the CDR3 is TGCGCCAGCAGCTCGACACCGGCGGATACGCAGTATTTT. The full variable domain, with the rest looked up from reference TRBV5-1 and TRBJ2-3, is KAGVTQTPRYLIKTRGQQVTLSCSPISGHRSVSWYQQTPGQGLQFLFEYFSETQRNKGNFPGRFSGRQFSNSRSEMNVSTLELGDSALYLCASSSTPADTQYFGPGTRLTVL.

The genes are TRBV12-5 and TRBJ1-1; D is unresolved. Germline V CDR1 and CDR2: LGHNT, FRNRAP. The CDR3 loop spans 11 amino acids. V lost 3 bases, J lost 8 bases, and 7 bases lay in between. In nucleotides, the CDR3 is TGTGCTAGTGGTTTCTCTATCGAAGCTTTCTTT. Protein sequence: CASGFSIEAFF.

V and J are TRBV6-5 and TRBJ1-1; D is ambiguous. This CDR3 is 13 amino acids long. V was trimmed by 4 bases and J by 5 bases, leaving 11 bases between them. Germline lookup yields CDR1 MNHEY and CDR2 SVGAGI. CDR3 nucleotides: TGTGCCAGCAGTTCAATAGACGGGACTGAAGCTTTCTTT. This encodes CASSSIDGTEAFF.

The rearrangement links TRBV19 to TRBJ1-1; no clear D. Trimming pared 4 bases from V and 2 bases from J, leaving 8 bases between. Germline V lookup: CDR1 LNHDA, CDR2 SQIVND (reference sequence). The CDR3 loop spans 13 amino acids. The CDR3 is CASSKSPNTEAFF. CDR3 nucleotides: TGTGCCAGTAGTAAGAGTCCAAACACTGAAGCTTTCTTT.

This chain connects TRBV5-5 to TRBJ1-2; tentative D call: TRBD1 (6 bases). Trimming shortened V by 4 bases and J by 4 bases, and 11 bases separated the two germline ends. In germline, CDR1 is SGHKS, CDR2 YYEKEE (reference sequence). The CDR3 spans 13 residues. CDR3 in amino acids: CASSAQGFYGYTF. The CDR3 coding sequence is TGTGCCAGCAGCGCGCAGGGGTTCTATGGCTACACCTTC. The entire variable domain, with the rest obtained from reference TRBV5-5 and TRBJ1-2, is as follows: DAGVTQSPTHLIKTRGQQVTLRCSPISGHKSVSWYQQVLGQGPQFIFQYYEKEERGRGNFPDRFSARQFPNYSSELNVNALLLGDSALYLCASSAQGFYGYTFGSGTRLTVV.

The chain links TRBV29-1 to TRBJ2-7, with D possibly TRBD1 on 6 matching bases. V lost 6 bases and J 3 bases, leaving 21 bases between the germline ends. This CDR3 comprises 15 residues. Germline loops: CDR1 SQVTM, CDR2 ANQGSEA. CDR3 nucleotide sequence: TGCAGCGTCCGAGGGGGAGACCGATCCGTCTACGAGCAGTACTTC. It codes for CSVRGGDRSVYEQYF.

CDR3 DNA sequence: TGTGCCAGTAGTATAGAAACGCAGGGGGCGAGGGGATACGAGCAGTACTTC. Amino acids: CASSIETQGARGYEQYF. The chain uses TRBV19 and TRBJ2-7; 8 nucleotides line up with TRBD1. The trim removed 0 bases at V and 4 bases at J, leaving 11 bases unmatched. The V gene's germline CDR1 is LNHDA and CDR2 SQIVND (reference sequence). The CDR3 runs to 17 residues.

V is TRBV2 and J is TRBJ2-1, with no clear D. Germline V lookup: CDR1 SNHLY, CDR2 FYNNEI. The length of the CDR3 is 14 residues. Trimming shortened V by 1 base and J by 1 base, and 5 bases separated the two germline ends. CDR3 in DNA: TGTGCCAGCAGTGAAGACAGTTCCTACAATGAGCAGTTCTTC. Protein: CASSEDSSYNEQFF.

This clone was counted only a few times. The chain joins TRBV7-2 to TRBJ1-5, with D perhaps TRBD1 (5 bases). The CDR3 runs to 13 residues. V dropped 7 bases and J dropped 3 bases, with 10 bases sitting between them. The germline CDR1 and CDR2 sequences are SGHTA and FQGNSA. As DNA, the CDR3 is TGTGCCAGCACCCCCGGACACAATCAGCCCCAGCATTTT. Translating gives CASTPGHNQPQHF.

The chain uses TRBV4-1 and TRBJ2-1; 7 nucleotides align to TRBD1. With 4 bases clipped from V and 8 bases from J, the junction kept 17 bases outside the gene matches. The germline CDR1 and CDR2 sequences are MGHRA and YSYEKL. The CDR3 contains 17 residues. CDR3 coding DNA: TGCGCCAGCAGCCCCTCCCCCTTGACAGGGACAAACGATGAGCAGTTCTTC. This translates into CASSPSPLTGTNDEQFF.

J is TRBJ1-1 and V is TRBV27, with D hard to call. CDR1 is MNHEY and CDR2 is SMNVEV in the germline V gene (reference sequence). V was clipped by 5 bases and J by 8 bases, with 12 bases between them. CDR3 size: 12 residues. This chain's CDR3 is CASSLYGGEAFF. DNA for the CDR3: TGTGCCAGCAGTCTGTATGGCGGGGAAGCTTTCTTT.

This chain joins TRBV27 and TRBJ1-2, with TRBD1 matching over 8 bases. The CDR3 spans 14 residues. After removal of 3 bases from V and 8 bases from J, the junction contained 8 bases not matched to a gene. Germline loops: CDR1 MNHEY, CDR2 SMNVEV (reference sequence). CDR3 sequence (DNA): TGTGCCAGCAGTTTTAGCGACAGGGGCTTAGGCTACACCTTC. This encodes CASSFSDRGLGYTF.

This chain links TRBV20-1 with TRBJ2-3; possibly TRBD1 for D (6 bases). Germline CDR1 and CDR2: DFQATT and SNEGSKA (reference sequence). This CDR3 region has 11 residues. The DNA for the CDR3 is TGCGCAGGGGCCCGTGAGGATACGCAGTATTTT. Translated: CAGAREDTQYF.

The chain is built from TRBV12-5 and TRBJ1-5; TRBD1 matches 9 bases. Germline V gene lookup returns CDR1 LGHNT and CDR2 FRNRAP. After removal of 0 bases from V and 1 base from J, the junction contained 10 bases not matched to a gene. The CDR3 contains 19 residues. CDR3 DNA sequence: TGTGCTAGTGGTTTGGTACCCTGGGACAGGGTAAGGAGCAATCAGCCCCAGCATTTT. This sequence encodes CASGLVPWDRVRSNQPQHF.

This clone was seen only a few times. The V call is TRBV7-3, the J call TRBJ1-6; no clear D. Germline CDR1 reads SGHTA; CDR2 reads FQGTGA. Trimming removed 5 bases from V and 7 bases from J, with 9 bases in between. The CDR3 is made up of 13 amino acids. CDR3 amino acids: CASSAYGNSPLHF. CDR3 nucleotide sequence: TGTGCCAGCAGCGCCTACGGGAATTCACCCCTCCACTTT.